This T cell receptor (beta chain) was sequenced in a study of early T cells in non-severe SARS-CoV-2 infection. General study findings and limits: The matching step, a VDJdb search, favored anti-spike CD8 responses and missed private and CD4 specificities.

This clonotype was counted a few times. Its antigen is currently unknown. Individual cDNA molecules were tagged with unique molecular identifiers, the study reported. MiXCR, run by TCRdb on the 5' RACE reads, gives a single entry per CDR3 protein. This table has tens of thousands of distinct CDR3 sequences, approximately 12% appearing once. CDR1 and CDR2 from the germline V gene are MGHDK and SYGVNS. CDR3 length: 15 residues. V lost 6 bases, J lost 0 bases, and 14 bases lay in between. What was sequenced was whole blood. V usage is TRBV25-1 and J usage is TRBJ1-1; weak D call: TRBD1 (6 bases). This sequence originates from an adult who was a healthcare worker with PCR-confirmed SARS-CoV-2 infection or an uninfected control (not recorded which). CDR3 in DNA: TGTGCCAGCAGACCAACCGGGACATTGAACACTGAAGCTTTCTTT. Protein sequence: CASRPTGTLNTEAFF.